The clone carrying this T cell receptor (beta chain) is judged medium-sized. The library protocol tagged each TCR cDNA with a unique molecular identifier. TCRdb fed the 5' RACE reads into MiXCR, producing one record per CDR3 protein. The table has thousands of distinct CDR3 sequences, 15% to 20% seen once. Documented time point: sample taken at primary tumor resection. Sequencing of whole RNA from tumor, nontumor lung or frozen PBMC involved no sorting. This entry comes from a study of spatial heterogeneity in lung cancer. Looked up from germline, CDR1 is LGHDT and CDR2 is YNNKEL (reference sequence). V lost 0 bases, J lost 0 bases, and 17 bases lay in between. The CDR3 is made up of 18 amino acids.

This sequence originates from a female donor with early-stage non-small cell lung cancer. The rearrangement uses TRBV3-1 and TRBJ2-5; TRBD1 is a possible D gene (6 bases). The input for sequencing was PBMCs, taken at surgery. The CDR3 region is CASSQDRVRGRDQETQYF. For the CDR3, the DNA is TGTGCCAGCAGCCAAGATCGAGTAAGGGGGAGAGACCAAGAGACCCAGTACTTC.